Listed here is a single TCR beta chain. The sample carries other DNA sequences with the same CDR3. Libraries were prepared by immunoSEQ multiplex PCR; TCRdb keeps only in-frame clonotypes and omits some of them. The data hold millions of clones, with 85% to 95% observed a single time. This sample was taken from a study of shared clonotypes between healthy human individuals. The CDR3 has 13 amino acids. Germline V gives CDR1 ENHRY, CDR2 SYGVKD. V was cut by 2 bases and J by 2 bases, with 6 bases left in between. Sequencing input: naive CD4+ T cells sorted from blood. Stated subset: CD45RA+ positively selected. The chain joins TRBV10-3 to TRBJ2-5, with D maybe TRBD2 (5 bases). This sequence originates from a man aged 18 to 35 in good health. CDR3 nucleotide sequence: TGTGCCATCAGTGAGCGGGGACAAGAGACCCAGTACTTC. Encoded protein: CAISERGQETQYF.